The clone carrying this T cell receptor beta chain turned up a few times. Its target is not known. This CDR3 has 15 residues. Between the trimmed V and J ends, which lost 10 bases and 0 bases, there was a span of 18 bases. The germline gives CDR1 ENHRY, CDR2 SYGVKD. This entry is derived from a study of Graves' ophthalmopathy and Graves' hyperthyroidism. The study, taken as a whole, reports: A model built from 13 signatures distinguished ophthalmopathy from stable hyperthyroidism with around 91% sensitivity and about 81% specificity. Blood also held most thyroid clonotypes expanded above 0.001 frequency. As the model predicted ophthalmopathy progression, it achieved a sensitivity of 65% to 71% and a specificity of around 73%.

Transcripts of RNA were the source for amplifying TCR beta CDR3 regions. The first-round RT-PCR employed HTBI primers together with the Qiagen OneStep RT-PCR kit. A multiplex PCR was then performed as the second round. TCRdb redid the calling of the multiplex PCR reads with MiXCR, one entry per CDR3 protein. The table has about 700,000 distinct CDR3 sequences, 40% seen once; the top ten hold 40% to 55%. Exclusion criteria comprised other autoimmune diseases, uncontrolled infections, pregnancy or lactation in patients. V usage is TRBV10-3 and J usage is TRBJ1-1; D is uncertain. This receptor was taken from an adult man with Graves' ophthalmopathy. What was sequenced was peripheral blood. The CDR3 loop is CASRRASYMNTEAFF. The CDR3 DNA is TGTGCCAGCAGACGGGCCAGCTACATGAACACTGAAGCTTTCTTT.